Listed below are T cell receptor beta chains from one sample, sequenced in a study of T-cell reconstitution after alpha-beta-depleted transplantation in children. Via MiXCR, TCRdb re-called the PCR reads, giving one row per CDR3 protein. The profile shows 200,000 to 250,000 distinct CDR3 sequences, around 7.8% of them singletons. The sample consisted of PBMCs, mostly from graft donor cells, taken 180 days after TCRalphabeta/CD19-depleted stem cell transplant. The source of these receptors is a male patient between 10 and 17 years old who had a stem cell transplant for acute lymphoblastic leukemia, so the T cells may come from the graft donor. Both conserved end residues are part of each CDR3. Fields, in order: clone size, D gene, V gene, J gene, CDR3 DNA, CDR3 protein. D genes are given only for firm matches. Rows give clone size only sometimes, using once, few, many, or a class for an expanded clone.

abundance: many
d_gene: -
v_gene: TRBV3-1
j_gene: TRBJ2-7
CDR3nt: TGTGCCAGCAGCCAAGAACCCGCCGTGTACGAGCAGTACTTC
CDR3aa: CASSQEPAVYEQYF

abundance: many
d_gene: -
v_gene: TRBV20-1
j_gene: TRBJ2-4
CDR3nt: TGCAGTGCTAGAGAGGCCCAGGGAGCCAAAAACATTCAGTACTTC
CDR3aa: CSAREAQGAKNIQYF

abundance: many
d_gene: TRBD1
v_gene: TRBV7-8
j_gene: TRBJ2-7
CDR3nt: TGTGCCAGCAGCCGGGCAGGGGGCTACGAGCAGTACTTC
CDR3aa: CASSRAGGYEQYF

abundance: many
d_gene: TRBD2
v_gene: TRBV20-1
j_gene: TRBJ2-7
CDR3nt: TGCAGTGCCCAGACTAGCGGATCCTACGAGCAGTACTTC
CDR3aa: CSAQTSGSYEQYF

abundance: many
d_gene: -
v_gene: TRBV12-3/TRBV12-4
j_gene: TRBJ2-2
CDR3nt: TGTGCCAGCAGCCTTCGGGGCGGGAAAAACACCGGGGAGCTGTTTTTT
CDR3aa: CASSLRGGKNTGELFF

abundance: many
d_gene: -
v_gene: TRBV6-5
j_gene: TRBJ1-2
CDR3nt: TGTGCCAGCAGTTATGGACAGTACTATGGCTACACCTTC
CDR3aa: CASSYGQYYGYTF

abundance: few
d_gene: -
v_gene: TRBV29-1
j_gene: TRBJ2-4
CDR3nt: TGCAGCGCTACCTATCCCAGGGGAGGGAGAAGCATTCAGTACTTC
CDR3aa: CSATYPRGGRSIQYF

abundance: many
d_gene: TRBD1
v_gene: TRBV7-8
j_gene: TRBJ1-1
CDR3nt: TGTGCCAGCAGCTCTAACAGGGGCACTGAAGCTTTCTTT
CDR3aa: CASSSNRGTEAFF

abundance: many
d_gene: -
v_gene: TRBV5-1
j_gene: TRBJ1-5
CDR3nt: TGCGCCAGCAGCTTGACAAGCTTACTAAATCAGCCCCAGCATTTT
CDR3aa: CASSLTSLLNQPQHF

abundance: many
d_gene: -
v_gene: TRBV5-4
j_gene: TRBJ2-1
CDR3nt: TGTGCCAGCACCCCCCCCGAGGGGGAGGTCCTCTACAATGAGCAGTTCTTC
CDR3aa: CASTPPEGEVLYNEQFF

abundance: many
d_gene: TRBD1
v_gene: TRBV12-3/TRBV12-4
j_gene: TRBJ2-3
CDR3nt: TGTGCCAGTAATACAGGGGGGATTACAGATACGCAGTATTTT
CDR3aa: CASNTGGITDTQYF

abundance: few
d_gene: TRBD1
v_gene: TRBV5-6
j_gene: TRBJ2-7
CDR3nt: TGTGCCAGCAGCTCCGGGACAGGGCTTTACGAGCAGTACTTC
CDR3aa: CASSSGTGLYEQYF

abundance: many
d_gene: TRBD1
v_gene: TRBV6-2/TRBV6-3
j_gene: TRBJ2-7
CDR3nt: TGTGCCAGCAGTTACTCGCTGCAGGGGGCAAACTACGAGCAGTACTTC
CDR3aa: CASSYSLQGANYEQYF

abundance: many
d_gene: -
v_gene: TRBV12-3/TRBV12-4
j_gene: TRBJ1-2
CDR3nt: TGTGCCAGCAGTTGGGGAGCGGGTGACTATGGCTACACCTTC
CDR3aa: CASSWGAGDYGYTF

abundance: many
d_gene: -
v_gene: TRBV5-1
j_gene: TRBJ1-2
CDR3nt: TGCGCCAGCAGCCTAGACTTGGGAGGCTACACCTTC
CDR3aa: CASSLDLGGYTF

abundance: many
d_gene: -
v_gene: TRBV2
j_gene: TRBJ2-3
CDR3nt: TGTGCCAGCAGTGAACCCCAGGGGAGAAGCACAGATACGCAGTATTTT
CDR3aa: CASSEPQGRSTDTQYF

abundance: many
d_gene: -
v_gene: TRBV6-2/TRBV6-3
j_gene: TRBJ2-5
CDR3nt: TGTGCCAGCAGTTACTCGACCGGGTCGGAAGGCGGTGACGAGCCCCAAGAGACCCAGTACTTC
CDR3aa: CASSYSTGSEGGDEPQETQYF

abundance: many
d_gene: TRBD1
v_gene: TRBV6-1
j_gene: TRBJ2-2
CDR3nt: TGTGCCCTCGGGACAGGGGGCGTAAACACCGGGGAGCTGTTTTTT
CDR3aa: CALGTGGVNTGELFF

abundance: many
d_gene: -
v_gene: TRBV9
j_gene: TRBJ1-2
CDR3nt: TGTGCCAGCAGCGTAGATTCTTATAGCTACACCTTC
CDR3aa: CASSVDSYSYTF

abundance: few
d_gene: -
v_gene: TRBV23-1
j_gene: TRBJ2-1
CDR3nt: TGCGCCAGCAGTCAATCGGAATCGGACACGGAGGGATTAAGCGGGTATGAGCAGTTCTTC
CDR3aa: CASSQSESDTEGLSGYEQFF

abundance: many
d_gene: TRBD2
v_gene: TRBV25-1
j_gene: TRBJ2-5
CDR3nt: TGTGCCAGCAGTGAATATGTGACTAGCGGGATCCAAGAGACCCAGTACTTC
CDR3aa: CASSEYVTSGIQETQYF

abundance: many
d_gene: -
v_gene: TRBV9
j_gene: TRBJ1-2
CDR3nt: TGTGCCAGCAGCGTAGGCGTAGGCCCCAACTATGGCTACACCTTC
CDR3aa: CASSVGVGPNYGYTF

abundance: many
d_gene: -
v_gene: TRBV12-3/TRBV12-4
j_gene: TRBJ1-6
CDR3nt: TGTGCCAGCAGTCTTCAGGGGTTGGGATCACCCCTCCACTTT
CDR3aa: CASSLQGLGSPLHF

abundance: many
d_gene: -
v_gene: TRBV5-1
j_gene: TRBJ1-3
CDR3nt: TGCGCCAGCAGCCTTACAGGTGTAGCTGGAAACACCATATATTTT
CDR3aa: CASSLTGVAGNTIYF

abundance: many
d_gene: -
v_gene: TRBV3-1
j_gene: TRBJ2-5
CDR3nt: TGTGCCAGCAGCCAACGGATCACTAGCACTGAGACCCAGTACTTC
CDR3aa: CASSQRITSTETQYF

abundance: many
d_gene: -
v_gene: TRBV5-1
j_gene: TRBJ1-1
CDR3nt: TGCGCCAGCAGCTTGTACGGGTTGAACACTGAAGCTTTCTTT
CDR3aa: CASSLYGLNTEAFF

abundance: many
d_gene: -
v_gene: TRBV7-9
j_gene: TRBJ1-5
CDR3nt: TGTGCCAGCAGCTTAGCTCTAGGGACGGTACACAATCAGCCCCAGCATTTT
CDR3aa: CASSLALGTVHNQPQHF

abundance: many
d_gene: -
v_gene: TRBV27
j_gene: TRBJ2-7
CDR3nt: TGTGCCAGCAGTTTTGATGCAGAACGCGAGCAGTACTTC
CDR3aa: CASSFDAEREQYF

abundance: many
d_gene: -
v_gene: TRBV7-6
j_gene: TRBJ2-7
CDR3nt: TGTGCCAGCAGCTTATTCGGGGACCGCGAGCAGTACTTC
CDR3aa: CASSLFGDREQYF

abundance: many
d_gene: -
v_gene: TRBV12-3/TRBV12-4
j_gene: TRBJ2-6
CDR3nt: TGTGCCAGCAGTTTAGGCGGGTCGGGAGGGGCCAACGTCCTGACTTTC
CDR3aa: CASSLGGSGGANVLTF

abundance: many
d_gene: -
v_gene: TRBV25-1
j_gene: TRBJ2-2
CDR3nt: TGTGCCAGCACAGGGAACGCGAACACCGGGGAGCTGTTTTTT
CDR3aa: CASTGNANTGELFF

abundance: many
d_gene: TRBD1
v_gene: TRBV29-1
j_gene: TRBJ2-7
CDR3nt: TGCAGCGTTGAACGGGACAGGGGGACCGAGCAGTACTTC
CDR3aa: CSVERDRGTEQYF

abundance: many
d_gene: -
v_gene: TRBV20-1
j_gene: TRBJ2-1
CDR3nt: TGCAGTTCGACTAGGGGCAATGAGCAGTTCTTC
CDR3aa: CSSTRGNEQFF

abundance: many
d_gene: TRBD1
v_gene: TRBV12-5
j_gene: TRBJ2-7
CDR3nt: TGTGCTAGTGGTTTGAGACCCCCCGGGACAGCCGCCTACGAGCAGTACTTC
CDR3aa: CASGLRPPGTAAYEQYF

abundance: many
d_gene: -
v_gene: TRBV5-1
j_gene: TRBJ2-3
CDR3nt: TGCGCCAGCAGCGCCGGACAGCGCACAGATACGCAGTATTTT
CDR3aa: CASSAGQRTDTQYF

abundance: many
d_gene: TRBD2
v_gene: TRBV20-1
j_gene: TRBJ2-3
CDR3nt: TGCAGCGTCAGCGCGGGAGGAACAGATACGCAGTATTTT
CDR3aa: CSVSAGGTDTQYF

abundance: -
d_gene: -
v_gene: TRBV5-4
j_gene: TRBJ2-1
CDR3nt: TGTGCCAGCTGCTCCTTTGACAGGTCACCCCTTTACAATGAGCAGTTCTTC
CDR3aa: CASCSFDRSPLYNEQFF

abundance: many
d_gene: -
v_gene: TRBV7-6
j_gene: TRBJ1-1
CDR3nt: TGTGCCAGCAGCCCCTTGGGCAGCGGGAGGAACACTGAAGCTTTCTTT
CDR3aa: CASSPLGSGRNTEAFF

abundance: many
d_gene: -
v_gene: TRBV4-2
j_gene: TRBJ2-2
CDR3nt: TGTGCCAGCAGCCAGAAAGGAGGGTGGAACACCGGGGAGCTGTTTTTT
CDR3aa: CASSQKGGWNTGELFF

abundance: many
d_gene: TRBD1
v_gene: TRBV13
j_gene: TRBJ1-1
CDR3nt: TGTGCCAGCAGCTTGGGAGACAGGGGAGGCACTGAAGCTTTCTTT
CDR3aa: CASSLGDRGGTEAFF

abundance: many
d_gene: -
v_gene: TRBV2
j_gene: TRBJ1-3
CDR3nt: TGTGCCAGCAGAGGGTGGAATGGAAACACCATATATTTT
CDR3aa: CASRGWNGNTIYF

abundance: many
d_gene: -
v_gene: TRBV7-9
j_gene: TRBJ1-5
CDR3nt: TGTGCCAGCAGCTTAGTTCTGGGGAGTTATAGCAATCAGCCCCAGCATTTT
CDR3aa: CASSLVLGSYSNQPQHF

abundance: many
d_gene: TRBD2
v_gene: TRBV12-3/TRBV12-4
j_gene: TRBJ2-5
CDR3nt: TGTGCCAGCACCCTAGCGGGGTGGGAGACCCAGTACTTC
CDR3aa: CASTLAGWETQYF

abundance: many
d_gene: -
v_gene: TRBV28
j_gene: TRBJ2-7
CDR3nt: TGTGCCAGCAGTTTAAAAGGGAAGAACTCCTACGAGCAGTACTTC
CDR3aa: CASSLKGKNSYEQYF

abundance: many
d_gene: -
v_gene: TRBV6-2/TRBV6-3
j_gene: TRBJ2-7
CDR3nt: TGTGCCAGCAGTTACCTCCGATCGCCTTACGAGCAGTACTTC
CDR3aa: CASSYLRSPYEQYF

abundance: many
d_gene: -
v_gene: TRBV7-6
j_gene: TRBJ1-3
CDR3nt: TGTGCCAGCAGTCCAAGACGTCGCGGAAACACCATATATTTT
CDR3aa: CASSPRRRGNTIYF

abundance: many
d_gene: TRBD1
v_gene: TRBV7-9
j_gene: TRBJ1-2
CDR3nt: TGTGCCAGCAGCTCGGGACAGGGCGTGGGTCGGGATGGCTACACCTTC
CDR3aa: CASSSGQGVGRDGYTF

abundance: many
d_gene: TRBD1
v_gene: TRBV7-2
j_gene: TRBJ1-4
CDR3nt: TGTGCCAGCAGCCGGGACAGGGAGGGAGAAAAACTGTTTTTT
CDR3aa: CASSRDREGEKLFF

abundance: -
d_gene: TRBD1
v_gene: TRBV18
j_gene: TRBJ1-1
CDR3nt: TGTGCCAGCTCAGCACCCCGGACAGGGGGTAACACTGAAGCTTTCTTT
CDR3aa: CASSAPRTGGNTEAFF

abundance: many
d_gene: TRBD1
v_gene: TRBV7-8
j_gene: TRBJ2-3
CDR3nt: TGTGCCAGCAGTAACCGGGACAGGGTTTTCGCAGATACGCAGTATTTT
CDR3aa: CASSNRDRVFADTQYF

abundance: many
d_gene: -
v_gene: TRBV6-5
j_gene: TRBJ2-2
CDR3nt: TGTGCCAGCAGTTCCACAAACGGTCGAATTGGGGCCGGGGAGCTGTTTTTT
CDR3aa: CASSSTNGRIGAGELFF

abundance: many
d_gene: -
v_gene: TRBV12-3/TRBV12-4
j_gene: TRBJ2-3
CDR3nt: TGTGCCAGCAGTTTAAGGAGGGGGACAGATACGCAGTATTTT
CDR3aa: CASSLRRGTDTQYF

abundance: many
d_gene: TRBD1
v_gene: TRBV18
j_gene: TRBJ1-1
CDR3nt: TGTGCCAGCTCACTAAAGACAGGGGCTGAAGCTTTCTTT
CDR3aa: CASSLKTGAEAFF

abundance: many
d_gene: -
v_gene: TRBV12-3/TRBV12-4
j_gene: TRBJ2-7
CDR3nt: TGTGCCAGCAGTAAAAGGGACTCCTACGAGCAGTACTTC
CDR3aa: CASSKRDSYEQYF

abundance: many
d_gene: -
v_gene: TRBV3-1
j_gene: TRBJ1-1
CDR3nt: TGTGCCAGCAGCCAAGATCGAATGTACACGGAAGCTTTCTTT
CDR3aa: CASSQDRMYTEAFF

abundance: -
d_gene: TRBD1
v_gene: TRBV12-3/TRBV12-4
j_gene: TRBJ1-5
CDR3nt: TGTGCCAGCAGTTTAAGGGGGCGTCATCAGCCCCAGCATTTT
CDR3aa: CASSLRGRHQPQHF

abundance: many
d_gene: -
v_gene: TRBV1
j_gene: TRBJ2-7
CDR3nt: TGCACCAGCAGCCAATCACCGGGACAGGGGGGCGAGCAGTACTTC
CDR3aa: CTSSQSPGQGGEQYF

abundance: many
d_gene: -
v_gene: TRBV10-3
j_gene: TRBJ2-1
CDR3nt: TGTGCCATCAGACCCTTCGCGGGCAATGAGCAGTTCTTC
CDR3aa: CAIRPFAGNEQFF

abundance: many
d_gene: -
v_gene: TRBV7-9
j_gene: TRBJ2-5
CDR3nt: TGTGCCAGCAGCCCTCGGACACATAAAGAGACCCAGTACTTC
CDR3aa: CASSPRTHKETQYF